The clone carrying this TCR beta chain was recorded many times. As yet, its antigen is unknown. The data stem from a study of T cells in Graves' hyperthyroidism and ophthalmopathy. General study findings and limits: Ophthalmopathy and stable hyperthyroidism were told apart by a 13 V-J model. Most expanded thyroid clonotypes above 0.001 recurred in blood.

Germline CDR1 reads SNHLY; CDR2 reads FYNNEI. V lost 4 bases and J 1 base, leaving 12 bases between the germline ends. This CDR3 spans 15 amino acids. Amplification of TCR beta CDR3 regions used RNA as the template. In the first-round RT-PCR of the TCR CDR3, the HTBI primer set was used. TCRdb re-called the multiplex PCR reads through MiXCR, storing one row per CDR3 protein. The sample gives about 620,000 distinct CDR3 sequences, 15% to 20% of which show up once; approximately 3.8% is in the top ten. Orbital computed tomography, thyroid ultrasound, serum thyroxine and TRAb, and clinical symptoms together informed the diagnoses. Out of over 9 ml of fresh peripheral blood came the PBMCs.

The V and J genes are TRBV2 and TRBJ2-3; tentative D call: TRBD1 (7 bases). This receptor was identified in a woman aged 25 to 39 with Graves' hyperthyroidism. Sequenced sample: blood. The CDR3 here is CASSAGGGRTDTQYF. Written as DNA, the CDR3 is TGTGCCAGCAGTGCTGGAGGGGGCCGCACAGATACGCAGTATTTT.